A single T cell receptor (beta chain) is shown here with its context. Its specificity is not known. This sample stems from a study of OX40 agonist ivuxolimab in advanced cancers. Study-wide context: The patients received agonistic anti-OX40 (CD134) antibody ivuxolimab. The study's findings and limits: The work left the antigen specificity of expanded peripheral T cells undetermined.

The cohort excluded patients with autoimmune disease history or systemic immunosuppression. V trimming: 3 bases; J trimming: 1 base; junction bases outside the gene matches: 10. The CDR3 has 17 residues. Germline CDR1 reads SGHNT; CDR2 reads YYREEE (reference sequence). Generated by immunoSEQ multiplex PCR, the TCRdb table keeps only in-frame clones and is missing some. Found here are roughly 70,000 clones, 70% to 90% of them singletons; the top ten hold around 0.96%. The specimen was CD4+ or CD8+ T cells sorted from blood, collected in a trial of the OX40 agonist ivuxolimab. The chain links TRBV5-4 to TRBJ2-5, with 9 bases identical to TRBD2. This receptor was taken from an adult with an advanced solid tumor such as melanoma, head and neck, liver or kidney cancer. The DNA of the CDR3 is TGTGCCAGCAGCTCCGGGGGTCTAGCGGGGTCCCAAGAGACCCAGTACTTC. This gives the protein CASSSGGLAGSQETQYF.